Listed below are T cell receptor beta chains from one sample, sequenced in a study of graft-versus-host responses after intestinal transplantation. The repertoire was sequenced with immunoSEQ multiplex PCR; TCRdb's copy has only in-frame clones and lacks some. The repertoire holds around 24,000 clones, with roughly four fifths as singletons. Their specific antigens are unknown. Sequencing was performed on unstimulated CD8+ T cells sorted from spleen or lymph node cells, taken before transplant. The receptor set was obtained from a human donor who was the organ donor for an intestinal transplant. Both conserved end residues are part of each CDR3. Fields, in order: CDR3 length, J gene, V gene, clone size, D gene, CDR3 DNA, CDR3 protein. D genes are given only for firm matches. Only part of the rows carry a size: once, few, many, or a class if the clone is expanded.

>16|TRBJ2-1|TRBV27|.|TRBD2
TGTGCCAGCAGTTTATATAGCGGGGGGGGCTACGATGAGCAGTTCTTC
CASSLYSGGGYDEQFF
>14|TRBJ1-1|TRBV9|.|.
TGTGCCAGCAGCGACGGCCACATGAACACTGAAGCTTTCTTT
CASSDGHMNTEAFF
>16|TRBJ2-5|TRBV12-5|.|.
TGTGCTAGTGGTTTGGTAACGGCGGGGTTCCAAGAGACCCAGTACTTC
CASGLVTAGFQETQYF
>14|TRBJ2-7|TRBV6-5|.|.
TGTGCCAGCAGTTCCGTTGGGATGACCTACGAGCAGTACTTC
CASSSVGMTYEQYF
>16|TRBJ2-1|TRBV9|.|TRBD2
TGTGCCAGCAGCGGTTACCTAGCGGGAGCCTACAATGAGCAGTTCTTC
CASSGYLAGAYNEQFF
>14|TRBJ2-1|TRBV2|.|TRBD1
TGTGCCAGCAGCCGGACAGGGTACTACAATGAGCAGTTCTTC
CASSRTGYYNEQFF
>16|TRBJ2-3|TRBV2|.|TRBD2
TGTGCCAGCATCCGACCCAGACTAGCGGGAGGGGATACGCAGTATTTT
CASIRPRLAGGDTQYF
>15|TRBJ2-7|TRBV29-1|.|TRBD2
TGCAGCGTTGAGGGGACTAGTGGATCCTCCTACGAGCAGTACTTC
CSVEGTSGSSYEQYF
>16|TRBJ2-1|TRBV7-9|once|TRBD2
TGTGCCAGCACCGCGACTAGCGGGGGTTCCTACAATGAGCAGTTCTTC
CASTATSGGSYNEQFF
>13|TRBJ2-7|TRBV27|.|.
TGTGCCAGCAGTCCACTCTCGGACTACGAGCAGTACTTC
CASSPLSDYEQYF
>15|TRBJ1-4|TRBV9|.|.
TGTGCCAGCAAGCCGGGGGAGACAACTAATGAAAAACTGTTTTTT
CASKPGETTNEKLFF
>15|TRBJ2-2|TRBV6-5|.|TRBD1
TGTGCCAGCAGCCCCGGGACAGTGAACACCGGGGAGCTGTTTTTT
CASSPGTVNTGELFF
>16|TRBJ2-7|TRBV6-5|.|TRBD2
TGTGCCAGCAGTTACTCGCCGACTAGCGGGAGACGCGAGCAGTACTTC
CASSYSPTSGRREQYF
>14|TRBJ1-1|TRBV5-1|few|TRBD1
TGCGCCAGCAGCTTGGGGACAGGGGTCACTGAAGCTTTCTTT
CASSLGTGVTEAFF
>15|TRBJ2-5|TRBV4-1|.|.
TGCGCCAGCAGCCAAGTCCCGACTATTAATATTCCCCAGTACTTC
CASSQVPTINIPQYF
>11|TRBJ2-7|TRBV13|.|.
TGTGCCAGCAGCTTAGGCTACGAGCAGTACTTC
CASSLGYEQYF
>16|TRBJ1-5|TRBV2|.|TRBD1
TGTGCCAGCAGTGAACTCGGACAGGGCTTGGATCAGCCCCAGCATTTT
CASSELGQGLDQPQHF
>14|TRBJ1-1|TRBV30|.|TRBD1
TGTGCCTGGAGTGTAGAGACAGGGGACACTGAAGCTTTCTTT
CAWSVETGDTEAFF
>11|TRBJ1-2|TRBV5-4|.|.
TGTGCCAGCAGCTCGAGTAAGGGCTACACCTTC
CASSSSKGYTF
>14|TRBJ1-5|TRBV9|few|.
TGTGCCAGCAGCGTAGGGGGGGACAATCAGCCCCAGCATTTT
CASSVGGDNQPQHF
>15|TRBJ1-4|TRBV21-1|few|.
TGTGCCAGCAGCTCCCCGACAGGGGGCCTTGAAAAACTGTTTTTT
CASSSPTGGLEKLFF
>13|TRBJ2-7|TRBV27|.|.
TGTGCCAGCAGTTTGAATAGATACTACGAGCAGTACTTC
CASSLNRYYEQYF
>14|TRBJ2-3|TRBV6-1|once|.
TGTGCCAGCAGGCACAGGGTATCTGCAGATACGCAGTATTTT
CASRHRVSADTQYF
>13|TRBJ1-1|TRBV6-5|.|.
TGTGCCAGCAGTGACGACGGGAACACTGAAGCTTTCTTT
CASSDDGNTEAFF
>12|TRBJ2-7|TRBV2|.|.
TGTGCCAGCAGTGTGAGGGCGGTCGAGCAGTACTTC
CASSVRAVEQYF
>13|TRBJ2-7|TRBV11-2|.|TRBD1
TGTGCCAGCAGCTTGACAGGGGCGGGGGAGCAGTACTTC
CASSLTGAGEQYF
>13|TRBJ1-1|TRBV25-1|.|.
TGTGCCAGCAGTACTCAGGGGAGAACTGAAGCTTTCTTT
CASSTQGRTEAFF
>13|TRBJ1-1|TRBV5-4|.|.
TGTGCCAGCAGCTTGGGGTTGGGCACTGAAGCTTTCTTT
CASSLGLGTEAFF
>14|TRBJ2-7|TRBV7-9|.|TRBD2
TGTGCCAGCAGCCGGACTAGCGGGAGGGCCGAGCAGTACTTC
CASSRTSGRAEQYF
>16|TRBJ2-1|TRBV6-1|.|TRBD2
TGTGCCAGCAGTGAATACGGGGGGAGCTCCTACAATGAGCAGTTCTTC
CASSEYGGSSYNEQFF
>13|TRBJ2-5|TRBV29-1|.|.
TGCAGCGTTGAATTGGGCCCCCAAGAGACCCAGTACTTC
CSVELGPQETQYF
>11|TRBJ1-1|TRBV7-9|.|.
TGTGCCAGCACCCCCGAGGCTGAAGCTTTCTTT
CASTPEAEAFF
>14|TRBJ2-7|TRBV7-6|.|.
TGTGCCAGCAGCTTAGAGGGAAGCTCCTACGAGCAGTACTTC
CASSLEGSSYEQYF
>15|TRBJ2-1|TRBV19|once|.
TGTGCCAGTAGTATCCTGACGAGCTCCTACAATGAGCAGTTCTTC
CASSILTSSYNEQFF
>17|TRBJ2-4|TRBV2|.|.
TGTGCCAGCAGCGAGAGGCCCGGGATCCGAGATTGGAGCATTCAGTACTTC
CASSERPGIRDWSIQYF
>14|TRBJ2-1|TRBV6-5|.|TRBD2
TGTGCCAGCAGTTTAGCGGGAGGGTACAATGAGCAGTTCTTC
CASSLAGGYNEQFF
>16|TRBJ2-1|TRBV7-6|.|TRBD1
TGTGCCAGCAGCTTTTTACTCCAGGACAGGAACAATGAGCAGTTCTTC
CASSFLLQDRNNEQFF
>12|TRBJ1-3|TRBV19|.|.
TGTGCCAGTAGTGCTTTGGGCGACACCATATATTTT
CASSALGDTIYF
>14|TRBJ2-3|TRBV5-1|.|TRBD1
TGCGCCAGCAGCTTGAGCAGGGGGACAGATACGCAGTATTTT
CASSLSRGTDTQYF
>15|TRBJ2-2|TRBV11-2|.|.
TGTGCCAGCAGCTTAGAGCCAGGGGAGGCCGGGGAGCTGTTTTTT
CASSLEPGEAGELFF
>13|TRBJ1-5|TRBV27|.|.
TGTGCCAGCAGTGGAGACTGGGGGCAGCCCCAGCATTTT
CASSGDWGQPQHF
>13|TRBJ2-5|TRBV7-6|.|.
TGTGCCAGCAGCCAGGATTATATAGAGACCCAGTACTTC
CASSQDYIETQYF
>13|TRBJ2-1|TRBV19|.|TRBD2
TGTGCCAGTAGTACGAGTAGCGGGAGAGGGCAGTTCTTC
CASSTSSGRGQFF
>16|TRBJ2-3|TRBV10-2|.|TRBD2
TGCGCCAGCAGTGAAGGGCGGGGGGGAGTCACAGATACGCAGTATTTT
CASSEGRGGVTDTQYF
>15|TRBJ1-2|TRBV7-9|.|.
TGTGCCAGCAGCTCACAGGGAGGGGATAGCTATGGCTACACCTTC
CASSSQGGDSYGYTF
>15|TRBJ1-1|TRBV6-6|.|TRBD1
TGTGCCAGCAGTTACTCGGAGGGGGCTTTTGGGGAAGCTTTCTTT
CASSYSEGAFGEAFF
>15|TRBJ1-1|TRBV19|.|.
TGTGCCAGTACGAGGGGGGTGAGGGGGAACACTGAAGCTTTCTTT
CASTRGVRGNTEAFF
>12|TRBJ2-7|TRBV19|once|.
TGTGCCAGTAGTGGGGGGCCTTACGAGCAGTACTTC
CASSGGPYEQYF
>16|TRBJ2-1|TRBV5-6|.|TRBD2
TGTGCCAGCACCCTTCCCGGGGGGGGCGCCTACAATGAGCAGTTCTTC
CASTLPGGGAYNEQFF
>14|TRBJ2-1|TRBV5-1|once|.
TGCGCCAGCAGCTTGAAAGGCCCTCACAATGAGCAGTTCTTC
CASSLKGPHNEQFF